These T cell receptor beta chains were read from a single sample in a study of T cell responses to AZD1222 COVID-19 vaccine. Generated by immunoSEQ multiplex PCR, the TCRdb table keeps only in-frame clones and is missing some. Among around 66,000 clones listed, 88% were seen once. Sequences were derived from peripheral blood, sampled 28 days after the second dose of the MenACWY control vaccine. All receptors derive from an adult who received the MenACWY meningococcal vaccine as a control. Both conserved end residues are part of each CDR3.

V gene	J gene	CDR3 protein
TRBV7-9	TRBJ1-5	CASSLGQMDQPQHF
TRBV25-1	TRBJ1-2	CASSKTDTPEHGYTF
TRBV7-2	TRBJ2-7	CASSSRGFSSYEQYF
TRBV5-4	TRBJ2-7	CASSLVLSSGRNEQYF
TRBV6-5	TRBJ1-2	CASTGMGEANYGYTF
TRBV6-1	TRBJ2-3	CASSDRDTFIDTQYF
TRBV30	TRBJ1-1	CAWSKGQGRVGEAFF
TRBV28	TRBJ1-2	CASSLGTGRWGYTF
TRBV6-5	TRBJ1-1	CASSYREAGTEAFF
TRBV13	TRBJ2-1	CASSLTSGPLAHEQFF
TRBV2	TRBJ2-7	CASADQGSHEQYF
TRBV30	TRBJ1-3	CACQKDATVGNTIYF
TRBV6-2/TRBV6-3	TRBJ2-7	CASSRDGSYEQYF
TRBV11-2	TRBJ2-3	CASSLSTDTQYF
TRBV28	TRBJ2-2	CASRGTAIAPGGAGELFF
TRBV28	TRBJ1-2	CASSTDGTVHGYTF
TRBV6-2/TRBV6-3	TRBJ1-4	CASSNRQGLEKLFF
TRBV11-3	TRBJ1-1	CASSLQMNTEAFF
TRBV28	TRBJ1-1	CASTQQVSEAFF
TRBV7-2	TRBJ2-1	CASSPTGTAGDGEQFF
TRBV20-1	TRBJ2-1	CSARMPYEQFF
TRBV28	TRBJ2-7	CASSWTGVEQYF
TRBV3-1/TRBV3-2	TRBJ1-2	CASSQGVLGAVDYGYTF
TRBV28	TRBJ1-2	CASSSPSFDRRSNYGYTF
TRBV9	TRBJ2-3	CASSVGGGGRGDTQYF
TRBV29-1	TRBJ2-6	CSVGGAGANVLTF
TRBV12-3/TRBV12-4	TRBJ2-3	CASSLGQTDTQYF
TRBV11-2	TRBJ2-7	CASSQGSYEQYF
TRBV6-6	TRBJ1-2	CASSSTGAQNGGYTF
TRBV7-9	TRBJ2-7	CASSFIRPGAGRYYEQYF
TRBV7-6	TRBJ1-1	CASREAEAGTEAFF
TRBV12-3/TRBV12-4	TRBJ1-1	CASSFGDTEAFF
TRBV6-2/TRBV6-3	TRBJ1-2	CASSYSMGKTDGYTF
TRBV13	TRBJ1-2	CASSWGVHGYTF
TRBV5-4	TRBJ1-6	CASSLDGRGSNSPLHF
TRBV4-1	TRBJ1-3	CASSHPPGRRAGNTIYF
TRBV28	TRBJ1-4	CASSTGTGNEKLFF
TRBV5-1	TRBJ2-7	CASSPSPGASYEQYF
TRBV4-3	TRBJ2-3	CASSQDGASTDTQYF
TRBV7-8	TRBJ1-3	CASSLVLSPGNTIYF
TRBV30	TRBJ1-3	CAWSRGELSSGNTIYF
TRBV7-2	TRBJ2-3	CASSLGRPSTDTQYF
TRBV5-1	TRBJ1-2	CASSLDSWGYGYTF
TRBV7-2	TRBJ1-4	CASSLASRGGEKLFF
TRBV19	TRBJ1-2	CASRTPDRGHTF
TRBV4-2	TRBJ2-2	CASSLSGTSGGPGAGELFF
TRBV4-3	TRBJ2-3	CASSQDRAGGLEDTQYF
TRBV10-3	TRBJ2-1	CAIGLGQGDSYNEQFF
TRBV7-2	TRBJ2-6	CASSLAGPGAGANVLTF
TRBV7-2	TRBJ2-7	CASSLERGGEQYF
TRBV6-5	TRBJ1-1	CASAALSTEAFF
TRBV19	TRBJ2-7	CASSIEAELYEQYF
TRBV14	TRBJ1-5	CASSQEGEYQPQHF
TRBV3-1/TRBV3-2	TRBJ2-7	CASSQVRAYEQYF